The next 5 T cell receptor beta chains were all read from a single sample in a study of shared clonotypes between healthy human individuals. The repertoire was sequenced with immunoSEQ multiplex PCR; TCRdb's copy has only in-frame clones and lacks some. This repertoire shows 190,000 or so clones, around 63% found once; its top ten account for more than 9%. What was sequenced was memory CD4+ T cells sorted from blood. As to subset: CD45RA-negative fraction. The source of these receptors is a man aged 25 to 40 in good health.

The gene calls are TRBV18 and TRBJ2-7, with a weak D call TRBD1 (5 bases). Germline V gene data show CDR1 as KGHSH and CDR2 as LQKENI. V lost 3 bases, J lost 2 bases, and 11 bases lay in between. The CDR3 is 14 residues long. The CDR3 here is CASSPQGGAYEQYF. In DNA, the CDR3 is TGTGCCAGCTCACCTCAGGGCGGAGCCTACGAGCAGTACTTC.

The chain carries TRBV28 and TRBJ1-1, with TRBD1 identical over 7 bases. The CDR3 is 16 residues long. CDR1 is MDHEN, CDR2 SYDVKM, per germline. The junction had 13 bases not matched to a gene; V was cut back by 4 bases and J by 5 bases. The chain's CDR3 is CASSSHAKGAGTEAFF. Here the CDR3 DNA reads TGTGCCAGCAGTTCCCATGCAAAGGGGGCAGGTACTGAAGCTTTCTTT.

The genes are TRBV5-4 and TRBJ2-3; a possible D gene is TRBD2 (6 bases). This CDR3 has 16 amino acids. Trimming took off 0 bases at V and 0 bases at J, with 11 bases between the two ends. Germline assignment: CDR1 SGHNT and CDR2 YYREEE (reference sequence). The CDR3 sequence: CASSLVGGISTDTQYF. For the CDR3, the DNA is TGTGCCAGCAGCTTGGTCGGCGGGATAAGCACAGATACGCAGTATTTT.

This rearrangement joins TRBV15 to TRBJ2-3, with D tentatively TRBD2 (6 bases). The CDR3 loop spans 17 amino acids. V was cut by 1 base and J by 1 base, with 15 bases left in between. The germline CDR1 and CDR2 sequences are LNHNV and YYDKDF (reference sequence). The CDR3 spells CATSRGVGGAGTDTQYF. CDR3 nucleotide sequence: TGTGCCACCAGCAGAGGAGTTGGCGGGGCGGGCACAGATACGCAGTATTTT.

This clone was seen only a few times. The J gene is TRBJ1-5, the V gene TRBV13; TRBD1 matches 7 bases. Trimming removed 5 bases from V and 1 base from J; junction bases left unmatched: 17. From germline, CDR1 is PRHDT and CDR2 FYEKMQ (reference sequence). The CDR3 length is 19 residues. The CDR3 reads CASSLNGAGGFYSNQPQHF. As DNA, the CDR3 is TGTGCCAGCAGCCTGAATGGGGCAGGGGGATTTTACAGCAATCAGCCCCAGCATTTT.